This entry is about one TCR beta chain. Both 60 Vbeta primers and 13 Jbeta primers went into the PCR. In the study's own analysis: Later, an analysis found approximately 80 million unique TCR beta chains, and about 10 million of these were shared. Sequencing was performed with immunoSEQ multiplex PCR; in TCRdb, only in-frame clones are kept and a portion is missing. D and trimming were read from the DNA, whereas the V and J calls and clone size are those reported in that table. Among some 130,000 clones listed, about 72% were seen once. The entry originates in a study of cytomegalovirus exposure and HLA in healthy donors. Nominally healthy donors provided the samples, though records likely missed some immune exposures. The sequenced sample consisted of PBMCs. This receptor was taken from a man aged 25 to 40 in good health and CMV-seropositive.

The CDR3 DNA reads as TGCAGCGTACAGGACAGGCGCTACGAGCAGTACTTC. This sequence encodes CSVQDRRYEQYF. The chain joins TRBV29-1 to TRBJ2-7, with 7 bases aligning to TRBD1. This CDR3 contains 12 residues. Trimming took 6 bases from V and 3 from J; bases not matched to a gene: 5. CDR1 is SQVTM and CDR2 is ANQGSEA in the germline V gene.